This TCR beta chain was captured in a study of T cells expressing NK-cell markers. Study information: All TCR beta repertoires analysed originated from sorted CD3+CD56+NKG2C+, CD3+CD56+NKG2C- and CD3+CD56-NKG2C+ T cells. Seven sequenced donors out of eight were HCMV-seropositive, one seronegative.

Points from the study as a whole: Among several donors, these clonotypes also ranked first in the CD3+CD56-NKG2C+ fraction.

Germline V gives CDR1 SGHTA, CDR2 FQGNSA. There are 13 residues in the CDR3. With respect to this clonotype: Its specificity is not known.

TCRdb reworked the 5' RACE reads into one entry per CDR3 protein, no DNA. The sample is made up of hundreds of thousands of distinct CDR3 sequences, and the top ten hold roughly 4.2% of it. Sequenced: blood T cells: a sorted CD56 or NKG2C T cell subset, CD4+ or CD8+ T cells, or bulk PBMC T cells (not recorded which). This sequence joins TRBV7-2 and TRBJ2-1; TCRdb's assignment of TRBD1 cannot be checked, as there is no DNA. This clonotype originated in a woman between 18 and 70 years old in good health. The CDR3 loop is CASRQSTGFEQFF.